A single sample gave rise to the 23 T cell receptor beta chains below, sequenced in a study of blood T cell repertoires in COVID-19. TCRdb keeps only in-frame clones here, not all; method: immunoSEQ multiplex PCR. The table shows about 53,000 clones, with about four fifths occurring only once. The specimen was peripheral blood. The receptors originated from a woman aged 80 or over with COVID-19, enrolled during active disease.

In this sample, this clone turned up a few times. V usage is TRBV15 and J usage is TRBJ1-2; tentative D call: TRBD1 (6 bases). The CDR3 length is 15 residues. The germline CDR1 and CDR2 sequences are LNHNV and YYDKDF (reference sequence). The V end lost 0 bases, the J end lost 5 bases, and 13 bases lay between the germline ends. This chain's CDR3 is CATSRDRKGGYGYTF. The CDR3 DNA is TGTGCCACCAGCAGAGATCGGAAAGGGGGTTATGGCTACACCTTC.

This chain uses TRBV18 with TRBJ2-1; 7 positions agree with TRBD1. Losses at the gene ends were 6 bases for V and 8 bases for J; bases not matched to a gene: 25. CDR3 length: 19 residues. CDR1 is KGHSH and CDR2 is LQKENI in the germline V gene. CDR3: CASSRLGAGRTIGGHEQFF. The CDR3 DNA is TGTGCCAGCTCCCGACTCGGGGCAGGCAGGACCATAGGGGGCCATGAGCAGTTCTTC.

The chain joins TRBV28 to TRBJ2-2; a weak D match, TRBD1 (6 bases). The CDR3 is made up of 16 amino acids. CDR1 is MDHEN and CDR2 is SYDVKM in the germline V gene. V dropped 9 bases and J dropped 1 base, with 18 bases sitting between them. CDR3 protein: CASQNQGHLNTGELFF. CDR3 DNA sequence: TGTGCCAGTCAGAACCAGGGACACCTGAACACCGGGGAGCTGTTTTTT.

This clone has just one count. The genes are TRBV27 and TRBJ2-2; 8 bases fit TRBD2. The CDR3 is 15 residues long. Per germline, CDR1 MNHEY and CDR2 SMNVEV (reference sequence). V was clipped by 6 bases and J by 5 bases; unmatched bases: 8. CDR3 in amino acids: CASRESGSQTGELFF. Here the CDR3 DNA reads TGTGCCAGCAGAGAGAGCGGGAGCCAAACCGGGGAGCTGTTTTTT.

The V and J genes are TRBV25-1 and TRBJ1-4, with TRBD1 matching 10 bases. Germline values: CDR1 MGHDK, CDR2 SYGVNS. V shed 9 bases, J shed 1 base, and the junction held 5 bases outside the gene matches. The CDR3 has 15 amino acids. For the CDR3, the DNA is TGTGCCAGTAGTAGGACAGGGGGAACTAATGAAAAACTGTTTTTT. Residues: CASSRTGGTNEKLFF.

This clone was counted a single time. The rearrangement uses TRBV27 and TRBJ1-6; 7 nucleotides match TRBD1. The J segment lost 10 bases and the V segment lost 5 bases, leaving 5 bases of the junction unmatched. CDR3 length: 13 residues. Germline V gene data show CDR1 as MNHEY and CDR2 as SMNVEV (reference sequence). This chain's CDR3 is CASSPDRVSPLHF. The CDR3 DNA reads as TGTGCCAGCAGTCCAGACAGGGTCTCACCCCTCCACTTT.

The chain has TRBV10-3 and TRBJ2-1; the D gene is possibly TRBD2 (5 bases). CDR1 ENHRY and CDR2 SYGVKD come from the germline V gene. This CDR3 contains 11 residues. V shed 8 bases and J shed 9 bases, with 11 bases lying between them. CDR3 sequence: CAIARGVEQFF. CDR3 bases: TGTGCCATCGCTCGGGGTGTTGAGCAGTTCTTC.

The sample holds a few counts of this clone. This sequence joins TRBV9 and TRBJ1-1; 7 bases match TRBD1. Germline V CDR1 and CDR2: SGDLS, YYNGEE. V shed 0 bases and J 3 bases; nucleotides not matched to a gene: 5. CDR3 size: 15 residues. The CDR3 sequence is CASSVVDRVDTEAFF. Written as DNA, the CDR3 is TGTGCCAGCAGCGTAGTAGACAGGGTTGACACTGAAGCTTTCTTT.

The chain couples TRBV14 to TRBJ2-5; 7 bases line up with TRBD1. Germline V gene sequence: CDR1 SGHDN, CDR2 FVKESK. The J segment lost 7 bases and the V segment lost 4 bases, leaving 6 bases of the junction unmatched. This CDR3 is 13 amino acids long. The CDR3 DNA reads as TGTGCCAGCAGCCCCTCCGGGGACAGGACCCAGTACTTC. Translated, it gives CASSPSGDRTQYF. Using reference TRBV14 and TRBJ2-5 for the parts outside the CDR3, the full variable domain is EAGVTQFPSHSVIEKGQTVTLRCDPISGHDNLYWYRRVMGKEIKFLLHFVKESKQDESGMPNNRFLAERTGGTYSTLKVQPAELEDSGVYFCASSPSGDRTQYFGPGTRLLVL.

V is TRBV7-8 and J is TRBJ2-7, with 11 positions matching TRBD2. V lost 5 bases to trimming and J lost 9 bases; unmatched junction nucleotides: 9. This CDR3 has 14 residues. Germline-derived CDR1 and CDR2 are SGHVS and FQNEAQ. CDR3 in amino acids: CASSQTSGSLGQYF. DNA for the CDR3: TGTGCCAGCAGCCAAACTAGCGGGAGTTTGGGGCAGTACTTC.

The chain combines TRBV28 with TRBJ1-4; D might be TRBD1 (6 bases). Germline V gene lookup returns CDR1 MDHEN and CDR2 SYDVKM. The V end was cut by 5 bases, the J end by 5 bases, with 15 bases between. The CDR3 spans 15 residues. CDR3 amino acids: CASSPSGGGNEKLFF. CDR3 coding DNA: TGTGCCAGCAGTCCTTCGGGAGGGGGAAATGAAAAACTGTTTTTT.

The chain uses TRBV30 and TRBJ2-7, with D perhaps TRBD2 (5 bases). The CDR3 sequence is 12 residues long. V was cut by 1 base and J by 8 bases, with 12 bases left in between. The germline V gene encodes CDR1 GTSNPN and CDR2 SVGIG (reference sequence). CDR3 protein: CAWSDSGTKQYF. The CDR3 coding sequence is TGTGCCTGGAGTGACAGCGGTACGAAGCAGTACTTC.

This sequence joins TRBV29-1 and TRBJ1-1; 8 bases line up with TRBD1. CDR3 length equals 13 residues. V was pared by 5 bases and J by 5 bases, with 7 bases of the junction left unmatched. The germline gives CDR1 SQVTM, CDR2 ANQGSEA. This CDR3 reads CSVIQGVVTEAFF. DNA for the CDR3: TGCAGCGTTATACAGGGGGTGGTAACTGAAGCTTTCTTT.

V is TRBV6-5 and J is TRBJ2-5, with a possible D match to TRBD1 (6 bases). This CDR3 is built from 14 residues. The ends were cut back, 0 bases at V and 3 bases at J, with 8 bases in the middle. The germline CDR1 and CDR2 sequences are MNHEY and SVGAGI. This chain's CDR3 is CASSYSGAEETQYF. DNA of the CDR3: TGTGCCAGCAGTTACTCGGGGGCAGAAGAGACCCAGTACTTC.

The CDR3 DNA sequence: TGTGCCAGCAGCGAGAGACAGGGCGCCTCCTACGAGCAGTACTTC. Its translation is CASSERQGASYEQYF. This chain joins TRBV5-5 and TRBJ2-7, with 7 bases that match TRBD1. Per germline, CDR1 SGHKS and CDR2 YYEKEE (reference sequence). With 4 bases clipped from V and 0 bases from J, the junction kept 7 bases outside the gene matches. The length of the CDR3 is 15 residues.

The chain joins TRBV6-5 to TRBJ1-5; D might be TRBD1 (6 bases). Germline CDR1 reads MNHEY; CDR2 reads SVGAGI. The CDR3 spans 14 residues. V gave up 5 bases and J gave up 3 bases, with 11 bases separating them. The CDR3 here is CASSTRDNNQPQHF. The CDR3 bases are TGTGCCAGCAGTACCCGGGACAACAATCAGCCCCAGCATTTT.

The V and J genes are TRBV30 and TRBJ2-7; D might be TRBD1 (5 bases). With 8 bases removed from V and 3 bases from J, the gap between germline ends came to 11 bases. The CDR3 runs to 11 residues. CDR1 is GTSNPN and CDR2 is SVGIG in the germline V gene (reference sequence). CDR3 sequence: CAAGSLYEQYF. DNA for the CDR3: TGTGCCGCAGGGTCCCTCTACGAGCAGTACTTC. The full variable domain, rest sourced from reference TRBV30 and TRBJ2-7, is SQTIHQWPATLVQPVGSPLSLECTVEGTSNPNLYWYRQAAGRGLQLLFYSVGIGQISSEVPQNLSASRPQDRQFILSSKKLLLSDSGFYLCAAGSLYEQYFGPGTRLTVT.

The rearrangement links TRBV18 to TRBJ2-1, with 10 bases lining up with TRBD2. There are 15 residues in the CDR3. V lost 5 bases, J lost 2 bases, and 3 bases stayed unmatched. The germline CDR1 and CDR2 sequences are KGHSH and LQKENI. The CDR3 loop reads CASSKLAGTYNEQFF. For the CDR3, the DNA is TGTGCCAGCTCAAAACTAGCGGGGACCTACAATGAGCAGTTCTTC.

This chain links TRBV7-3 with TRBJ1-1, with 10 positions matching TRBD1. The length of the CDR3 is 15 residues. V trimming: 5 bases; J trimming: 8 bases; junction bases outside the gene matches: 11. Germline CDR1 is SGHTA and CDR2 is FQGTGA. CDR3 amino acids: CASSPSGQGVGEAFF. The CDR3 bases are TGTGCCAGCAGCCCATCAGGACAGGGGGTAGGGGAAGCTTTCTTT.

CDR3 DNA: TGTGCCAGCAGAGACGCCAGCGGGTGGAGCACCGGGGAGCTGTTTTTT. It codes for CASRDASGWSTGELFF. The rearrangement joins TRBV7-6 to TRBJ2-2, with a tentative D call TRBD2 (6 bases). Germline V gene lookup returns CDR1 SGHVS and CDR2 FNYEAQ. V was cut by 6 bases and J by 4 bases, with 18 bases left in between. There are 16 residues in the CDR3.

The V and J genes are TRBV5-1 and TRBJ2-6, with TRBD2 matching over 11 bases. Germline V gene sequence: CDR1 SGHRS, CDR2 YFSETQ. The CDR3 consists of 18 residues. The ends lost 9 bases at V and 0 bases at J; junction bases unmatched: 11. CDR3 sequence: CATGVSGLADSGANVLTF. The CDR3 DNA reads TGCGCCACAGGGGTCTCGGGACTAGCGGACTCTGGGGCCAACGTCCTGACTTTC.

The chain is built from TRBV21-1 and TRBJ1-5; TRBD1 is taken as the D call from the table, unchecked against the DNA. TRBV21-1 is a pseudogene locus. The CDR3 has 15 residues. The CDR3 region is CASSRDRKSNQPQHF. In nucleotides, the CDR3 is TGTGCCAGCAGCAGGGACAGGAAAAGCAATCAGCCCCAGCATTTT.

DNA of the CDR3: TGTGCCACCAGTTCCCAGGGCGACCCCTACAATGAGCAGTTCTTC. Its protein product is CATSSQGDPYNEQFF. This chain connects TRBV24-1 to TRBJ2-1; TRBD1 might be the D (5 bases). Trimming stripped 6 bases from V and 2 bases from J, with 13 bases between. CDR3 length: 15 amino acids. The germline V gene encodes CDR1 KGHDR and CDR2 SFDVKD.